Below are 9 T cell receptor beta chains sequenced from a single sample in a study of OX40 agonist ivuxolimab in advanced cancers. Libraries were prepared by immunoSEQ multiplex PCR; TCRdb keeps only in-frame clonotypes and omits some of them. The table has tens of thousands of clones, approximately 78% seen once; the top ten hold 2.6%. The sample in question was CD4+ or CD8+ T cells sorted from blood, obtained in a trial of the OX40 agonist ivuxolimab. The receptors shown here come from an adult with an advanced solid tumor such as melanoma, head and neck, liver or kidney cancer.

The CDR3 DNA reads TGTGCCAGCAGTTACTCGACAGCGGGGGGGCCTGGAGAGCAGTACTTC. Its translation: CASSYSTAGGPGEQYF. V and J are TRBV6-5 and TRBJ2-7, with 10 bases that match TRBD2. With 0 bases clipped from V and 7 bases from J, the junction kept 9 bases outside the gene matches. CDR1 and CDR2 (germline): MNHEY, SVGAGI. The CDR3 totals 16 residues.

In its sample, this clone was seen a few times. This chain uses TRBV7-6 with TRBJ2-2; D possibly corresponds to TRBD1 (6 bases). Between the trimmed V and J ends, which lost 2 bases and 0 bases, there was a span of 13 bases. The length of the CDR3 is 17 residues. Germline-derived CDR1 and CDR2 are SGHVS and FNYEAQ. Here the CDR3 reads CASSLSSGQANTGELFF. The CDR3 DNA sequence: TGTGCCAGCAGCTTATCGTCGGGACAAGCGAACACCGGGGAGCTGTTTTTT. Combining the CDR3 with reference TRBV7-6 and TRBJ2-2 gives the whole variable domain GAGVSQSPRYKVTKRGQDVALRCDPISGHVSLYWYRQALGQGPEFLTYFNYEAQQDKSGLPNDRFSAERPEGSISTLTIQRTEQRDSAMYRCASSLSSGQANTGELFFGEGSRLTVL.

The chain combines TRBV28 with TRBJ1-2; D remains unclear. Per the germline V gene, CDR1 is MDHEN and CDR2 is SYDVKM. The length of the CDR3 is 12 residues. The V end was cut by 6 bases, the J end by 9 bases, with 14 bases between. CDR3 amino acids: CASRELYGSYTF. CDR3 nucleotide sequence: TGTGCCAGCAGGGAACTCTACGGGAGCTACACCTTC.

The chain employs TRBV19 and TRBJ2-5; 7 nucleotides line up with TRBD1. The DNA end is a closer match to TRBJ2-7, so the J assignment may be wrong. The CDR3 has 14 amino acids. Germline CDR1 and CDR2: LNHDA and SQIVND (reference sequence). As DNA, the CDR3 is TGTGCCAGTAGATCCACAGGGGCTACTTACGAGCAGTACTTC. It yields the protein CASRSTGATYEQYF.

This rearrangement joins TRBV6-5 to TRBJ1-2; TRBD1 aligns across 9 bases. The length of the CDR3 is 14 residues. CDR1 MNHEY and CDR2 SVGAGI come from the germline V gene. The V segment lost 6 bases and the J segment 4 bases; nucleotides outside the gene matches: 6. CDR3 region: CASRPTGGPYGYTF. In DNA, the CDR3 is TGTGCCAGCAGACCAACAGGGGGCCCCTATGGCTACACCTTC.

In nucleotides, the CDR3 is TGCGCCAGCAGCCAAGGAAGGGGGGGAGGGTACGAGCAGTACTTC. Amino acids: CASSQGRGGGYEQYF. V and J are TRBV4-3 and TRBJ2-7; possible D gene TRBD2, 7 bases. CDR1 and CDR2 (germline): LGHNA, YSLEER. With 1 base removed from V and 4 bases from J, the gap between germline ends came to 14 bases. The CDR3 spans 15 residues.

The genes are TRBV27 and TRBJ1-3; D is uncertain. Germline V gene lookup returns CDR1 MNHEY and CDR2 SMNVEV (reference sequence). Trimming took 9 bases from V and 0 from J, leaving 15 bases between them. The CDR3 is 15 amino acids. DNA of the CDR3: TGTGCCAGTTCACGGGGTGGCAGCTCTGGAAACACCATATATTTT. Amino acid sequence: CASSRGGSSGNTIYF.

This clone was found a few times. This chain links TRBV5-1 with TRBJ2-2, with 10 nucleotides matching TRBD2. Germline-derived CDR1 and CDR2 are SGHRS and YFSETQ. This CDR3 contains 16 residues. The junction had 9 bases not matched to a gene; V was cut back by 4 bases and J by 6 bases. This CDR3 is CASSLGLAVLPGELFF. The CDR3 DNA sequence: TGCGCCAGCAGCCTAGGACTAGCGGTCCTCCCCGGGGAGCTGTTTTTT.

The V and J genes are TRBV11-2 and TRBJ2-7; D remains unclear. The V and J ends lost 0 bases and 0 bases respectively, with 9 bases between them. CDR3 size: 15 residues. Germline CDR1 is SGHAT and CDR2 is FQNNGV. The CDR3 region is CASSLDVYNSYEQYF. CDR3 coding DNA: TGTGCCAGCAGCTTAGATGTCTATAACTCCTACGAGCAGTACTTC.